The clone carrying this TCR beta chain was observed a handful of times. This specimen belongs to a study of identical twins. Germline CDR1 reads MDHEN; CDR2 reads SYDVKM. The V and J ends lost 6 bases and 5 bases, in that order; junction bases with no gene match: 12. The CDR3 sequence is 16 residues long. MiXCR, applied by TCRdb to the 5' RACE reads, yields one record per CDR3 protein. The table lists under 300,000 distinct CDR3 sequences, roughly 13% of them singletons. Another study also made use of these data, one on yellow fever vaccine responses in identical twins.

The sequencing sample was made of memory (CD45RO+) T cells sorted from blood. The receptor was isolated from a young woman in good health. This chain links TRBV28 with TRBJ2-2; TRBD1 matches 7 bases. The CDR3 coding sequence is TGTGCCAGCAGACTCCCGACAGGGATTGTAACCGGGGAGCTGTTTTTT. It encodes CASRLPTGIVTGELFF.